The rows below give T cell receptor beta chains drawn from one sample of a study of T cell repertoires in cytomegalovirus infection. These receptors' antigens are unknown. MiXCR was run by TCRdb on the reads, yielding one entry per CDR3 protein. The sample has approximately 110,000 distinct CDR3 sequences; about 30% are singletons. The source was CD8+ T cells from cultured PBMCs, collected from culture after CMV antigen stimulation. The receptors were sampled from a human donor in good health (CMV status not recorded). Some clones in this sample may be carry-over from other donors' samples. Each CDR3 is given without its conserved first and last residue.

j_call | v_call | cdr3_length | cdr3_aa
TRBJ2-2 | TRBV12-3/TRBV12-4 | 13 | ASSLRGGYTGELF
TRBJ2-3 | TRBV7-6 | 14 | ASSLLAGANTDTQY
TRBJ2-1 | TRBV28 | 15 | ASSSPTGTPPYNEQF
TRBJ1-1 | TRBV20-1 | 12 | SASAGFMNTEAF
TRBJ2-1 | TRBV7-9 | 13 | ASSLALYEGDEQF
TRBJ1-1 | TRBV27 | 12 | ASSPSFPNTEAF
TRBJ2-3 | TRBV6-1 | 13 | ASAGGQGRGDTQY
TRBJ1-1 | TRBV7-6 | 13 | ASSPLQGGITEAF
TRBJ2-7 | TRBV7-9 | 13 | ASSKTIQGSHEQY
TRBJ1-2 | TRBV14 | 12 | ASSPDGSNYGYT
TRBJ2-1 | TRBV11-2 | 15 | ASSLFVGQGLHNEQF
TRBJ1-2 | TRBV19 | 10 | AIRGADYGYT
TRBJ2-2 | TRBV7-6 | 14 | ASSLGHTSNTGELF
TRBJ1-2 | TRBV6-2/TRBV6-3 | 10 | ASSPSLTYYT
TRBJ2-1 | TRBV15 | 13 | ATSRDQIPSNEQF
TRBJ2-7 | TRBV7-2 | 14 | ASSLRTAKITYEQY
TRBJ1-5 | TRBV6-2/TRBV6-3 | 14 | ASSYSADYSNQPQH
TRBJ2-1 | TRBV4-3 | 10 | ASRGGSNEQF
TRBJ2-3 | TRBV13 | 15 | ASSAGLAGTSTDTQY
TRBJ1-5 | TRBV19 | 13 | ASSITGGFVQPQH
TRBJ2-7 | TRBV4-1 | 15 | ASSQTETGGESYEQY
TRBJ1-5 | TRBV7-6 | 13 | ASSPRGRINQPQH
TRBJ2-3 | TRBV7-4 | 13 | ASSSRDTQRDTQY
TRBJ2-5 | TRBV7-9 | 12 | ASEQTGSSETQY
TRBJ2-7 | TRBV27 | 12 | ASSATGVWYEQY
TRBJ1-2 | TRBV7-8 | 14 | ASSSRDRGRNGGYT
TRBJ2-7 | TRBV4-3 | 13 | ASSQDWDSSIEQY
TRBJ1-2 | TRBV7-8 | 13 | ASSLWDRDSYGYT
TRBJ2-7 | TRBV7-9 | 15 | ASSLGELAGGQGEQY